This T cell receptor beta chain was obtained from a study of blood T cell repertoires in COVID-19. Whole-study context: There were acute and convalescent COVID-19 samples, and they came from the United States, Italy and Spain. Sources were T cells, B-cell-depleted T cells, or PBMCs; the material itself was cDNA or gDNA.

Original processing notes: Quantification of nucleated cells was approximated via reference gene primer amplification. Profiled with immunoSEQ multiplex PCR; TCRdb holds only in-frame clones, not every one. From that table come the V and J calls and clone size; the DNA was used to work out D and trimming. The sample shows about 380,000 clones, around 84% of them seen only once. The germline CDR1 and CDR2 sequences are WNHNN and SYGVQD (reference sequence). The CDR3 spans 13 residues. Deletions cut 4 bases from V and 3 bases from J, with 7 bases between. What was sequenced was peripheral blood. This TCR was recovered from a woman under 30 with acute or convalescent COVID-19. The chain links TRBV10-1 to TRBJ1-5; no clear D gene. This chain's CDR3 is CASSAGLNQPQHF. The CDR3 region has the DNA TGCGCCAGCAGTGCCGGACTCAATCAGCCCCAGCATTTT.